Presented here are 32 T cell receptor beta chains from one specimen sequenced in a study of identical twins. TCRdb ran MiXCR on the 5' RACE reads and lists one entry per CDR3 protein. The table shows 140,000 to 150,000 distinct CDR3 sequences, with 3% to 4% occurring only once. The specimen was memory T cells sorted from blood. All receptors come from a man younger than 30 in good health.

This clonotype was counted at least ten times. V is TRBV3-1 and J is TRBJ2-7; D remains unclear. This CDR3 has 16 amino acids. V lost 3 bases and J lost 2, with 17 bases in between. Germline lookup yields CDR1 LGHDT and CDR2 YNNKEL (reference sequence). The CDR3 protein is CASSHPGGRSTYEQYF. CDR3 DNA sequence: TGTGCCAGCAGCCATCCTGGTGGGCGATCGACCTACGAGCAGTACTTC.

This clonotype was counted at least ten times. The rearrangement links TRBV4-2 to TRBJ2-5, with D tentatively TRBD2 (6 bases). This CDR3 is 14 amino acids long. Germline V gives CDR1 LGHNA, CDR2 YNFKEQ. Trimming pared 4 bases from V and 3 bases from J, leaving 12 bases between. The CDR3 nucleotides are TGTGCCAGCAGCCGTGGCGGGAACGAAGAGACCCAGTACTTC. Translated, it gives CASSRGGNEETQYF.

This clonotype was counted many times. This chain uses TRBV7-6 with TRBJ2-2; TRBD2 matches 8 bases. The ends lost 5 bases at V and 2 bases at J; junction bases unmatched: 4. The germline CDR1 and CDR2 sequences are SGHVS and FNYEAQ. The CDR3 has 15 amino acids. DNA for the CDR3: TGTGCCAGCAGCCCGGGACTAGTAAACACCGGGGAGCTGTTTTTT. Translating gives CASSPGLVNTGELFF. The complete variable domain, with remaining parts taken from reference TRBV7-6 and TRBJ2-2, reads GAGVSQSPRYKVTKRGQDVALRCDPISGHVSLYWYRQALGQGPEFLTYFNYEAQQDKSGLPNDRFSAERPEGSISTLTIQRTEQRDSAMYRCASSPGLVNTGELFFGEGSRLTVL.

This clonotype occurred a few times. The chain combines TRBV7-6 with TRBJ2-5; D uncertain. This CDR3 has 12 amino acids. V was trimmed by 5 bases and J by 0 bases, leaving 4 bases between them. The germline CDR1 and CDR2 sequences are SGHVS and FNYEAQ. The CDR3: CASSRHQETQYF. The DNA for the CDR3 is TGTGCCAGCAGCCGCCACCAAGAGACCCAGTACTTC.

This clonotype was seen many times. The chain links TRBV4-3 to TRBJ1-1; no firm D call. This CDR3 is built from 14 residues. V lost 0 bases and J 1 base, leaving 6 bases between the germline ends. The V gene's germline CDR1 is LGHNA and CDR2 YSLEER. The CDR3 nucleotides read TGCGCCAGCAGCCAAGATGGCAGGAACACTGAAGCTTTCTTT. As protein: CASSQDGRNTEAFF.

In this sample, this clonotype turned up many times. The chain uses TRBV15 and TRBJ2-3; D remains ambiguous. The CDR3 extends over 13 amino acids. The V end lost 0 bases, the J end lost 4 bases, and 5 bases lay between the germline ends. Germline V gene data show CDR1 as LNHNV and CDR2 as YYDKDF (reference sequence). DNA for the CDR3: TGTGCCACCAGCAGAGATAAGCCAGATACGCAGTATTTT. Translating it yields CATSRDKPDTQYF.

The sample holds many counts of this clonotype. The CDR3 bases are TGTGCCAGCAGCCAAGAACAGTCTAGCACAGATACGCAGTATTTT. This translates into CASSQEQSSTDTQYF. This chain joins TRBV14 and TRBJ2-3, with D uncertain. Per germline, CDR1 SGHDN and CDR2 FVKESK. This CDR3 has 15 residues. V dropped 0 bases and J dropped 0 bases, with 7 bases sitting between them.

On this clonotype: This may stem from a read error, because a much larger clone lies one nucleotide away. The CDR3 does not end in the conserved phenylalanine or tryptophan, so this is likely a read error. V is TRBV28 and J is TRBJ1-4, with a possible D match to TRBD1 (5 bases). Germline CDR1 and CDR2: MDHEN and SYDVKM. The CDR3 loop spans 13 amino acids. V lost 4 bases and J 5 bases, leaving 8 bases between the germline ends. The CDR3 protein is CASSSGANEKLFY. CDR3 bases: TGTGCCAGCAGTTCCGGGGCGAATGAAAAACTGTTTTAT.

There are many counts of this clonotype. CDR3: CASSPRTSGATDTQYF. The CDR3, as DNA: TGTGCCAGCAGCCCCAGGACTAGCGGGGCCACAGATACGCAGTATTTT. The genes are TRBV7-2 and TRBJ2-3, with 12 bases fitting TRBD2. After removal of 5 bases from V and 2 bases from J, the junction contained 5 bases not matched to a gene. This CDR3 comprises 16 residues. The germline CDR1 and CDR2 sequences are SGHTA and FQGNSA. The full variable domain, its missing parts supplied by reference TRBV7-2 and TRBJ2-3, is GAGVSQSPSNKVTEKGKDVELRCDPISGHTALYWYRQSLGQGLEFLIYFQGNSAPDKSGLPSDRFSAERTGGSVSTLTIQRTQQEDSAVYLCASSPRTSGATDTQYFGPGTRLTVL.

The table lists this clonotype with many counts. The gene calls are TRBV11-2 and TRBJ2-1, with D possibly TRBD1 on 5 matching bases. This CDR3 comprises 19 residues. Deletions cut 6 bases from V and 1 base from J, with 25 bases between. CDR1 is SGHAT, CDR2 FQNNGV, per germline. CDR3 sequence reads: CASSPLQVLVRSSYNEQFF. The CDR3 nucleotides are TGTGCCAGCAGTCCCCTACAGGTACTGGTGAGGTCTTCCTACAATGAGCAGTTCTTC.

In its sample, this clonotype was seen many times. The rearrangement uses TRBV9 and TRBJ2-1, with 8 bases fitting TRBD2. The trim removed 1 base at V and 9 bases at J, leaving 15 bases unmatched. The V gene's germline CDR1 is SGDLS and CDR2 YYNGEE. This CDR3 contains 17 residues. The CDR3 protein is CASSVFSGSGRDPEQFF. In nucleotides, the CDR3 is TGTGCCAGCAGCGTATTCAGCGGGAGCGGGAGAGACCCTGAGCAGTTCTTC.

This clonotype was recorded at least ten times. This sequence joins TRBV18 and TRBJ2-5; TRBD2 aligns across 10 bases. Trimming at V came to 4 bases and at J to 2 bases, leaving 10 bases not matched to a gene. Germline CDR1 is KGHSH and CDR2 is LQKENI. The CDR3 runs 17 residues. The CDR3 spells CASSRKASGSPQETQYF. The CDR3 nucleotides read TGTGCCAGCTCACGGAAAGCTAGCGGGAGTCCTCAAGAGACCCAGTACTTC.

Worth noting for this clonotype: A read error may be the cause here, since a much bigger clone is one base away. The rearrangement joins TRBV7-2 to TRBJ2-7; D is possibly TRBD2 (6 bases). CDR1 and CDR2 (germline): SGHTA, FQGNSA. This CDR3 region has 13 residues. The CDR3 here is CASSLGGEWEQFV. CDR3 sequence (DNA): TGTGCCAGCAGCTTAGGCGGGGAATGGGAGCAGTTCGTC.

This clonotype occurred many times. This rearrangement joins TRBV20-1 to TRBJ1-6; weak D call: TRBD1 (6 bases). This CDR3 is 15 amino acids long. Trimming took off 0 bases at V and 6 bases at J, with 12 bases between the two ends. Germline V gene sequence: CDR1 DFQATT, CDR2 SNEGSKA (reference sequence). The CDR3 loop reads CSARDRTEANSPLHF. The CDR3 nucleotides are TGCAGTGCTAGAGATCGGACAGAAGCTAATTCACCCCTCCACTTT.

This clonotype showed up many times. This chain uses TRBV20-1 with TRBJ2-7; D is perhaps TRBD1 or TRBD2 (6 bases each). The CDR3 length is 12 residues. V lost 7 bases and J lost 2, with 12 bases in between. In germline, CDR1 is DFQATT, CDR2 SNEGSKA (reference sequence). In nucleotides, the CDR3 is TGCAGTGGGGGGCGGGACCCCTACGAGCAGTACTTC. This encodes CSGGRDPYEQYF.

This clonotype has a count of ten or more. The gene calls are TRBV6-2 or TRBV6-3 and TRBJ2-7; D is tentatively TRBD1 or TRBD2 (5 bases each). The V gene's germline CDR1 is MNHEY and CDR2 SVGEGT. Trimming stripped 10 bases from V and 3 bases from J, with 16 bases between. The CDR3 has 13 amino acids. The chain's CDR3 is CATTQEEFYEQYF. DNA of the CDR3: TGTGCCACCACACAGGAGGAGTTCTACGAGCAGTACTTC.

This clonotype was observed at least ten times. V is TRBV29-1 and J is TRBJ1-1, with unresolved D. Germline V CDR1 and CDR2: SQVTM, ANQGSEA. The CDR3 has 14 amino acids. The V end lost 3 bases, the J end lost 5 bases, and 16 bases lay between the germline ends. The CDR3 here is CSVEDHRAGTEAFF. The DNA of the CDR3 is TGCAGCGTTGAGGACCACCGGGCGGGAACTGAAGCTTTCTTT.

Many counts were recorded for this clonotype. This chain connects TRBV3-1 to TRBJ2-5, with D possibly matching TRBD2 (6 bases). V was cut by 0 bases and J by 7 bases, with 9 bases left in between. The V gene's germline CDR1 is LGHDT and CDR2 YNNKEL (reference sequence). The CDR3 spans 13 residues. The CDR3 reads CASSQDEGGTQYF. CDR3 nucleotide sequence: TGTGCCAGCAGCCAAGACGAGGGAGGGACCCAGTACTTC.

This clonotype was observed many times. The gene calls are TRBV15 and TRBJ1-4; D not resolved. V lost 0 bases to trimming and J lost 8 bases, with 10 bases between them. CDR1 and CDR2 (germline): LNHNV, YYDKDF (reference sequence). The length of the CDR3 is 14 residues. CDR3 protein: CATSRDARGEKLFF. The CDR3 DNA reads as TGTGCCACCAGCAGAGATGCCCGTGGGGAAAAACTGTTTTTT.

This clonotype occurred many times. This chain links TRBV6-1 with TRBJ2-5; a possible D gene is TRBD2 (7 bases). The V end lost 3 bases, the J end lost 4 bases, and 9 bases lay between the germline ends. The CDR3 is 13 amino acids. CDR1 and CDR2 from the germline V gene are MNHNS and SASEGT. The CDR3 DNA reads TGTGCCAGCAGTGAGGGGGGGCGAGAGACCCAGTACTTC. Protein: CASSEGGRETQYF.

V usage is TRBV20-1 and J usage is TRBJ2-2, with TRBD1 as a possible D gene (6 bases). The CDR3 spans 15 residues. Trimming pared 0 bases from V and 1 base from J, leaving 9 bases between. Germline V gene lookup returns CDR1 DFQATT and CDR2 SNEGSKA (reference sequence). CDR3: CSARDGQRNTGELFF. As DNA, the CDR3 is TGCAGTGCTAGAGATGGACAGCGGAACACCGGGGAGCTGTTTTTT.

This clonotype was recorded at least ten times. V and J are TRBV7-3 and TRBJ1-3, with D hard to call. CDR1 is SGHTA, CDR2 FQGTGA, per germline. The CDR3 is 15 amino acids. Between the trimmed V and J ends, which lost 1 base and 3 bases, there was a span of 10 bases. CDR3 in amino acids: CASSLSGGFGNTIYF. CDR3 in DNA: TGTGCCAGCAGCTTAAGTGGTGGATTTGGAAACACCATATATTTT.

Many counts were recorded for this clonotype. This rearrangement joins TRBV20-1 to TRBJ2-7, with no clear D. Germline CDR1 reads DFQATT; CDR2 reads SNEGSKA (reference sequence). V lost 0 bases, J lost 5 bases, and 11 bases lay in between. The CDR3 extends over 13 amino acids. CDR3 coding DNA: TGCAGTGCTAGAGATCTCTGGGCAGACGAGCAGTACTTC. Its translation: CSARDLWADEQYF.

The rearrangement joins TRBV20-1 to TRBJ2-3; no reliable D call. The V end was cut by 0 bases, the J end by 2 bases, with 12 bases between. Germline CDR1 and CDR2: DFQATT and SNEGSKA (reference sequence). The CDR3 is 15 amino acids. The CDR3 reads CSARDPGISTDTQYF. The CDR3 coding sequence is TGCAGTGCTAGAGATCCGGGCATATCCACAGATACGCAGTATTTT.

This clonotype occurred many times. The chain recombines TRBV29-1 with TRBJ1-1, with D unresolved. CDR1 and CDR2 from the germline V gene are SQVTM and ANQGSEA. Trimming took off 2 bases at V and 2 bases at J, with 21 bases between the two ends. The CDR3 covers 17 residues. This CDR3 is CSVELDRIRWVNTEAFF. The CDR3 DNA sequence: TGCAGCGTTGAATTGGACCGAATCCGGTGGGTAAACACTGAAGCTTTCTTT.

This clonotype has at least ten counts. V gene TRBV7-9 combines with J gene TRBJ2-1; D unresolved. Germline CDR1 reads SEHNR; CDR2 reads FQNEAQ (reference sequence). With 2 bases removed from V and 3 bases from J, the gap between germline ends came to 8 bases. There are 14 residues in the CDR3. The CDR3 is CASSLRDFYNEQFF. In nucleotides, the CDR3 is TGTGCCAGCAGCTTAAGGGATTTCTACAATGAGCAGTTCTTC.

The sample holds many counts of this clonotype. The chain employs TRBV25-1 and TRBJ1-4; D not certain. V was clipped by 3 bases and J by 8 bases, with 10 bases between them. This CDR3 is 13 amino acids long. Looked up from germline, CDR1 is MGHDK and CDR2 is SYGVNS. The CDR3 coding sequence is TGTGCCAGCAGTGATGCTGCCCGAGAAAAACTGTTTTTT. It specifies CASSDAAREKLFF.

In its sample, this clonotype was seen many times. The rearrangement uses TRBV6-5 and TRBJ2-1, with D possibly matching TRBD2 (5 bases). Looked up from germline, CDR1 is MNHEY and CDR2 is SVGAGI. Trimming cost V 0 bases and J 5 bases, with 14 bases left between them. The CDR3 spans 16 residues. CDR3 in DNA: TGTGCCAGCAGTTACTCGCGGCTAGCCGGCCACAATGAGCAGTTCTTC. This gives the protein CASSYSRLAGHNEQFF.

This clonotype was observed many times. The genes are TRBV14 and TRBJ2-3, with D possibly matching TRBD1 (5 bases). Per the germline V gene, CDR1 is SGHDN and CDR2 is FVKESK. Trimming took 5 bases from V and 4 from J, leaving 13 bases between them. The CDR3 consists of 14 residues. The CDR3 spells CASSNTGVSDTQYF. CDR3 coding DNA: TGTGCCAGCAGCAATACAGGTGTTTCAGATACGCAGTATTTT.

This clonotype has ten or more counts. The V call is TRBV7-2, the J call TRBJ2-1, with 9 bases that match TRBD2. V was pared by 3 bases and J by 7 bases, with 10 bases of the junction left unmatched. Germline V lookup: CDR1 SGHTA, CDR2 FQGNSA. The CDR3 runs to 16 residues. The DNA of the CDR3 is TGTGCCAGCAGCTTTTTCGGGCGGGAGGGAAAGAATGAGCAGTTCTTC. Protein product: CASSFFGREGKNEQFF.

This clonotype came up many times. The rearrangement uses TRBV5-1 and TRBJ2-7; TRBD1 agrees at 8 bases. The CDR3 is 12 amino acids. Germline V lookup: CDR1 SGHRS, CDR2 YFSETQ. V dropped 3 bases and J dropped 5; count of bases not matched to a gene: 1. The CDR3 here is CASSSQGDEQYF. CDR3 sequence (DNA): TGCGCCAGCAGCTCACAGGGGGACGAGCAGTACTTC.

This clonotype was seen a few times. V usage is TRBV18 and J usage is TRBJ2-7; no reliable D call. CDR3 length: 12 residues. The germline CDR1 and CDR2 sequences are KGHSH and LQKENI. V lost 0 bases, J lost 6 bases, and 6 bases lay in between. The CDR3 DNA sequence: TGTGCCAGCTCACCACCGTCAGGCGAGCAGTACGTC. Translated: CASSPPSGEQYV.